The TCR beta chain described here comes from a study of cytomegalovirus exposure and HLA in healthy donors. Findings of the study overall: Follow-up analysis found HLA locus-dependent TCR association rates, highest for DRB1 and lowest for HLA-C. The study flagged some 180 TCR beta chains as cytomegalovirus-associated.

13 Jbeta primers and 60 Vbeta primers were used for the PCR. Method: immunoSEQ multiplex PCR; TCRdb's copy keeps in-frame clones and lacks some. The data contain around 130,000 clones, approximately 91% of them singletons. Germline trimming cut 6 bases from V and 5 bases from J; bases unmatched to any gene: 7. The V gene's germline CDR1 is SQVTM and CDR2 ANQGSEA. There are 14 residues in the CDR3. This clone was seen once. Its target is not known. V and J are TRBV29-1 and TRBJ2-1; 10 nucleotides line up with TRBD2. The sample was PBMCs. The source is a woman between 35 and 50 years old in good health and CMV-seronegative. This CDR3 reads CSVAASGRNNEQFF. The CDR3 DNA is TGCAGCGTCGCAGCTAGCGGGAGAAACAATGAGCAGTTCTTC.